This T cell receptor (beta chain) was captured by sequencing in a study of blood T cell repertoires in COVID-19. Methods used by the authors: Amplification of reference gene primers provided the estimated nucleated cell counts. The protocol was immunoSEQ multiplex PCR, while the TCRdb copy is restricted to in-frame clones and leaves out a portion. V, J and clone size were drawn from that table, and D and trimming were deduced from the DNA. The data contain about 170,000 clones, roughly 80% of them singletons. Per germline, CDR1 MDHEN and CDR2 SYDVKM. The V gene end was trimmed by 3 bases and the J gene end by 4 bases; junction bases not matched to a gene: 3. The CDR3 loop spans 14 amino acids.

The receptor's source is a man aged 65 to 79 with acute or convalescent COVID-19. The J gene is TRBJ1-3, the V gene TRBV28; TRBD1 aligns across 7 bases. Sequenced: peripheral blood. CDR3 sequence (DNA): TGTGCCAGCAGTTTCCAGGGGGGAGGAAACACCATATATTTT. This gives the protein CASSFQGGGNTIYF.